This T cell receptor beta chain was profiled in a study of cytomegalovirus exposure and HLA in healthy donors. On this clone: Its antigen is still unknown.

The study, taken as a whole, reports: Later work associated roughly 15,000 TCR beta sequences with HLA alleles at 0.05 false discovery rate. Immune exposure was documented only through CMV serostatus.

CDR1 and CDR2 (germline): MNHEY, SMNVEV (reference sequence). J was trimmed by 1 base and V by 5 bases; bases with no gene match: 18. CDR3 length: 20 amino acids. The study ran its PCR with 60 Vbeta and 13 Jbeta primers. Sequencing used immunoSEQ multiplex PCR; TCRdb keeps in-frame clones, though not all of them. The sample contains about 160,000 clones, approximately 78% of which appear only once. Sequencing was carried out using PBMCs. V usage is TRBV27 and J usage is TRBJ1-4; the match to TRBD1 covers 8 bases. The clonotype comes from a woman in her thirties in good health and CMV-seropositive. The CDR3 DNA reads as TGTGCCAGCAGTACCCTTACGGACAGGGCCGGCTGGGGAACTAATGAAAAACTGTTTTTT. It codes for CASSTLTDRAGWGTNEKLFF.